This T cell receptor beta chain was sequenced for a study of blood T cell repertoires in COVID-19. Repertoires were generated with immunoSEQ multiplex PCR, while TCRdb's copy carries only in-frame clones and drops some. Of around 230,000 clones in the sample, roughly 89% are singletons; the top ten hold less than 4.5%. Participants came from roughly 24 US areas, aged roughly 18 to 95 years. The sequenced sample was PBMCs or T cells enriched from blood (not recorded which). The sequence came from a woman aged 40 to 49 with acute COVID-19.

The CDR3 reads CASSDDGTLSSYEQYV. In DNA form, the CDR3 reads TGTGCCAGCAGCGACGACGGGACATTGAGCTCCTACGAGCAGTACGTC. The chain employs TRBV6-2 or TRBV6-3 and TRBJ2-7; TRBD1 is a possible D gene (6 bases). The CDR3 loop spans 16 amino acids. V shed 6 bases and J shed 0 bases, with 18 bases lying between them. Germline loops: CDR1 MNHEY, CDR2 SVGEGT.